This passage covers 7 T cell receptor beta chains from one sample sequenced in a study of blood T cell repertoires in COVID-19. Sequencing was performed with immunoSEQ multiplex PCR; in TCRdb, only in-frame clones are kept and a portion is missing. This repertoire shows about 250,000 clones, 70% to 90% found once; its top ten account for more than 4.5%. The sequenced sample consisted of peripheral blood. The receptors come from a man aged 50 to 60 with COVID-19, enrolled during active disease.

The rearrangement uses TRBV5-4 and TRBJ2-3, with 7 bases lining up with TRBD2. Germline CDR1 and CDR2: SGHNT and YYREEE (reference sequence). This CDR3 is built from 16 residues. V dropped 2 bases and J dropped 0; count of bases not matched to a gene: 6. In nucleotides, the CDR3 is TGTGCCAGCAGCTTCAACGGGGGGTTTAGCACAGATACGCAGTATTTT. It translates to CASSFNGGFSTDTQYF.

In its sample, this clone was seen a few times. The chain recombines TRBV29-1 with TRBJ1-2; D gene uncertain. The V end was cut by 7 bases, the J end by 3 bases, with 15 bases between. Germline V gives CDR1 SQVTM, CDR2 ANQGSEA. The CDR3 covers 13 residues. CDR3 nucleotides: TGCAGCGCCAACCTGGGCATTTACTATGGCTACACCTTC. This gives the protein CSANLGIYYGYTF.

The chain combines TRBV29-1 with TRBJ2-1; TRBD1 matches 12 bases. This CDR3 has 14 amino acids. Germline lookup yields CDR1 SQVTM and CDR2 ANQGSEA. The ends lost 3 bases at V and 8 bases at J; junction bases unmatched: 5. CDR3 bases: TGCAGCGTTGACCCGGGACAGGGGGCATATGAGCAGTTCTTC. Its protein product is CSVDPGQGAYEQFF.

The chain recombines TRBV12-3 or TRBV12-4 with TRBJ1-1; D might be TRBD1 (6 bases). The CDR3 has 13 amino acids. Trimming left V 3 bases short and J 8 bases short, with 13 bases between. In nucleotides, the CDR3 is TGTGCCAGCAGTTTTCGATCCGGGACAGAAGCTTTCTTT. This codes for CASSFRSGTEAFF.

V usage is TRBV11-2 and J usage is TRBJ1-1; D ambiguous. Germline CDR1 reads SGHAT; CDR2 reads FQNNGV. Trimming took 4 bases from V and 8 from J, leaving 14 bases between them. This CDR3 is 13 amino acids long. The CDR3 sequence is CASSWARGIEAFF. CDR3 DNA: TGTGCCAGCAGCTGGGCCCGGGGAATCGAAGCTTTCTTT.

The genes are TRBV18 and TRBJ2-7, with 7 bases fitting TRBD1. V dropped 0 bases and J dropped 6; count of bases not matched to a gene: 2. This CDR3 region has 13 residues. The germline gives CDR1 KGHSH, CDR2 LQKENI. The CDR3 loop reads CASSPPTGAEQYF. CDR3 nucleotides: TGTGCCAGCTCACCACCTACAGGGGCCGAGCAGTACTTC. Full variable domain (rest looked up from reference TRBV18 and TRBJ2-7): NAGVMQNPRHLVRRRGQEARLRCSPMKGHSHVYWYRQLPEEGLKFMVYLQKENIIDESGMPKERFSAEFPKEGPSILRIQQVVRGDSAAYFCASSPPTGAEQYFGPGTRLTVT.

The genes are TRBV24-1 and TRBJ2-3, with TRBD2 matching 13 bases. V gave up 3 bases and J gave up 1 base; unmatched junction bases: 9. The CDR3 contains 19 residues. Germline lookup yields CDR1 KGHDR and CDR2 SFDVKD. Here the CDR3 reads CATSDPLGLAGKGTDTQYF. The CDR3 DNA sequence: TGTGCCACCAGTGATCCCCTGGGACTAGCGGGAAAAGGCACAGATACGCAGTATTTT.